These 15 T cell receptor beta chains share one sample of origin, sequenced in a study of shared T cell receptors in the human thymus (dated by TCRdb to the early 2020s). The library came from the immunoSEQ multiplex PCR assay. The source is immuneACCESS, and TCRdb retained only in-frame sequences with V and J called. Part of the clones is not carried over; for the studies checked, unresolved V genes explain less than half of this, and the remainder is unexplained. Recorded for this sample are some 700,000 clones; roughly 90% of them occurred a single time. Around 0.0099% of the sample belongs to the ten largest clones. Another study also made use of these data, one on human thymus T cells.

The sample consisted of thymocytes. The receptors derive from a boy under two years old with a congenital heart defect. Donor details come from another sample of the same person, matched by shared clones.

This clone was picked up one time. J is TRBJ2-2 and V is TRBV11-2; 8 bases agree with TRBD2. Germline CDR1 is SGHAT and CDR2 is FQNNGV. The junction had 9 bases not matched to a gene; V was cut back by 5 bases and J by 1 base. CDR3 size: 17 residues. The CDR3 sequence is CASSIGGGRGNTGELFF. The CDR3 DNA reads as TGTGCCAGCAGCATCGGGGGGGGACGCGGGAACACCGGGGAGCTGTTTTTT.

This chain uses TRBV6-1 with TRBJ1-3; TRBD1 might be the D (6 bases). The CDR3 is 15 residues long. V was trimmed by 5 bases and J by 2 bases, leaving 13 bases between them. Germline assignment: CDR1 MNHNS and CDR2 SASEGT. The CDR3 DNA reads as TGTGCCAGCAGTACAGGGCCTTCGACTGGAAACACCATATATTTT. Residues: CASSTGPSTGNTIYF.

V and J are TRBV20-1 and TRBJ2-3, with 9 bases matching TRBD1. CDR1 is DFQATT and CDR2 is SNEGSKA in the germline V gene (reference sequence). The length of the CDR3 is 11 residues. In DNA, the CDR3 is TGCAACACAGGGGGCGCAGATACGCAGTATTTT. This gives the protein CNTGGADTQYF.

J is TRBJ1-5 and V is TRBV6-1; maybe TRBD1 (5 bases). Germline CDR1 MNHNS, CDR2 SASEGT. Trimming left V 0 bases short and J 0 bases short, with 15 bases between. CDR3 length: 18 amino acids. CDR3 coding DNA: TGTGCCAGCAGTGAAGCGCGGTGGGGGGGGAATAGCAATCAGCCCCAGCATTTT. This translates into CASSEARWGGNSNQPQHF.

V is TRBV2 and J is TRBJ2-2; D might be TRBD1 (6 bases). Germline values: CDR1 SNHLY, CDR2 FYNNEI. Trimming pared 2 bases from V and 6 bases from J, leaving 10 bases between. The CDR3 is 14 residues long. This CDR3 is CASSEWDKAGELFF. For the CDR3, the DNA is TGTGCCAGCAGTGAATGGGACAAAGCCGGGGAGCTGTTTTTT.

The chain has TRBV7-8 and TRBJ2-7, with D possibly TRBD1 on 6 matching bases. The V and J ends lost 5 bases and 2 bases respectively, with 10 bases between them. The germline CDR1 and CDR2 sequences are SGHVS and FQNEAQ. This CDR3 is 13 amino acids long. Here the CDR3 DNA reads TGTGCCAGCAGCATCGGACAGCCCTACGAGCAGTACTTC. Its translation: CASSIGQPYEQYF. The full variable domain, rest sourced from reference TRBV7-8 and TRBJ2-7, is GAGVSQSPRYKVAKRGQDVALRCDPISGHVSLFWYQQALGQGPEFLTYFQNEAQLDKSGLPSDRFFAERPEGSVSTLKIQRTQQEDSAVYLCASSIGQPYEQYFGPGTRLTVT.

This sequence joins TRBV7-9 and TRBJ2-1; 14 positions match TRBD2. Germline values: CDR1 SEHNR, CDR2 FQNEAQ (reference sequence). The CDR3 runs 19 residues. Losses at the gene ends were 6 bases for V and 0 bases for J; bases not matched to a gene: 10. CDR3 sequence (DNA): TGTGCCAGCAGTTCCGGGACTAGCGGGAGATGGGGCTCCTACAATGAGCAGTTCTTC. It translates to CASSSGTSGRWGSYNEQFF.

The chain has TRBV7-6 and TRBJ1-4; tentative D call: TRBD1 (5 bases). V was trimmed by 7 bases and J by 5 bases, leaving 11 bases between them. Germline V CDR1 and CDR2: SGHVS, FNYEAQ. The CDR3 covers 13 residues. In DNA, the CDR3 is TGTGCCAGCACGGGGGAGGCAAATGAAAAACTGTTTTTT. It codes for CASTGEANEKLFF.

The chain couples TRBV7-8 to TRBJ2-1; TRBD2 aligns across 7 bases. CDR3 length: 18 amino acids. The ends lost 4 bases at V and 3 bases at J; junction bases unmatched: 15. Germline V gene data show CDR1 as SGHVS and CDR2 as FQNEAQ. The DNA of the CDR3 is TGTGCCAGCAGCTCCCCACCCCCTCTAGCGGACCACTACAATGAGCAGTTCTTC. Translation gives CASSSPPPLADHYNEQFF.

The CDR3 spells CASSELAGAGEQYF. DNA of the CDR3: TGTGCCAGCAGTGAGCTAGCGGGAGCGGGGGAGCAGTACTTC. The J gene is TRBJ2-7, the V gene TRBV2; the match to TRBD2 covers 10 bases. The CDR3 is 14 amino acids. V shed 3 bases and J 7 bases; nucleotides not matched to a gene: 6. Germline loops: CDR1 SNHLY, CDR2 FYNNEI.

This clone was counted a single time. This sequence joins TRBV30 and TRBJ1-3, with no clear D. Trimming left V 4 bases short and J 2 bases short, with 12 bases between. There are 14 residues in the CDR3. Germline values: CDR1 GTSNPN, CDR2 SVGIG (reference sequence). CDR3 loop: CAWITKRPGNTIYF. CDR3 in DNA: TGTGCCTGGATTACAAAGCGGCCTGGAAACACCATATATTTT.

The V call is TRBV5-1, the J call TRBJ1-1; the match to TRBD1 covers 7 bases. V lost 4 bases, J lost 1 base, and 1 base stayed unmatched. Germline CDR1 SGHRS, CDR2 YFSETQ. The CDR3 sequence is 13 residues long. CDR3 amino acids: CASSGTENTEAFF. The CDR3 DNA is TGCGCCAGCAGCGGGACAGAGAACACTGAAGCTTTCTTT.

The V gene is TRBV9, the J gene TRBJ1-2; TRBD1 agrees at 11 bases. J gave up 5 bases and V 3 bases, and 3 bases lay outside the gene matches. Looked up from germline, CDR1 is SGDLS and CDR2 is YYNGEE. The CDR3 is 14 amino acids. CDR3: CASSAGTGGYGYTF. CDR3 nucleotide sequence: TGTGCCAGCAGCGCCGGGACAGGGGGGTATGGCTACACCTTC.

In this sample, this clone turned up once. J is TRBJ2-1 and V is TRBV20-1; no firm D call. The V end lost 6 bases, the J end lost 5 bases, and 5 bases lay between the germline ends. CDR1 DFQATT and CDR2 SNEGSKA come from the germline V gene (reference sequence). This CDR3 spans 10 amino acids. CDR3 bases: TGCAGTGCAGCTGACAATGAGCAGTTCTTC. Its protein product is CSAADNEQFF.

This CDR3 reads CASSHGASGYNEQFF. The CDR3 DNA reads as TGCGCCAGCAGCCATGGGGCTAGCGGCTACAATGAGCAGTTCTTC. The chain links TRBV4-3 to TRBJ2-1, with 7 bases identical to TRBD2. Germline V CDR1 and CDR2: LGHNA, YSLEER. The CDR3 runs to 15 residues. The J segment lost 3 bases and the V segment lost 3 bases, leaving 5 bases of the junction unmatched.